Shown below are 8 T cell receptor beta chains from a single sample sequenced in a study of cytomegalovirus exposure and HLA in healthy donors. The PCR employed 60 Vbeta primers together with 13 Jbeta primers. Clones were read by immunoSEQ multiplex PCR, and TCRdb kept only the in-frame ones, dropping some. The top ten clones hold about 3% of a sample with approximately 160,000 clones, 60% to 85% of them seen once. Material for sequencing was PBMCs. These receptors were taken from a woman between 50 and 59 years old in good health and CMV-seropositive.

This chain uses TRBV13 with TRBJ1-5, with a possible D match to TRBD1 (6 bases). Trimming shortened V by 0 bases and J by 10 bases, and 10 bases separated the two germline ends. Germline CDR1 and CDR2: PRHDT and FYEKMQ (reference sequence). CDR3 length equals 13 residues. The CDR3 DNA is TGTGCCAGCAGCTTAGGCAAACAGGGACCCCAGCATTTT. Translated: CASSLGKQGPQHF. Variable domain in full (rest from reference TRBV13 and TRBJ1-5): AAGVIQSPRHLIKEKRETATLKCYPIPRHDTVYWYQQGPGQDPQFLISFYEKMQSDKGSIPDRFSAQQFSDYHSELNMSSLELGDSALYFCASSLGKQGPQHFGDGTRLSIL.

The chain combines TRBV7-3 with TRBJ1-1; D is undetermined. The CDR3 contains 13 residues. CDR1 and CDR2 from the germline V gene are SGHTA and FQGTGA. V was cut by 5 bases and J by 0 bases, with 7 bases left in between. CDR3 DNA sequence: TGTGCCAGCAGCCGATCAGTGAACACTGAAGCTTTCTTT. It is translated as CASSRSVNTEAFF. Full variable domain (missing parts from reference TRBV7-3 and TRBJ1-1): GAGVSQTPSNKVTEKGKYVELRCDPISGHTALYWYRQSLGQGPEFLIYFQGTGAADDSGLPNDRFFAVRPEGSVSTLKIQRTERGDSAVYLCASSRSVNTEAFFGQGTRLTVV.

V usage is TRBV7-9 and J usage is TRBJ1-3; D is uncertain. Germline values: CDR1 SEHNR, CDR2 FQNEAQ (reference sequence). V was cut by 6 bases and J by 8 bases, with 11 bases left in between. This CDR3 spans 12 amino acids. The CDR3 reads CASSQIEDTIYF. Here the CDR3 DNA reads TGTGCCAGCAGTCAGATAGAGGACACCATATATTTT.

This rearrangement joins TRBV5-1 to TRBJ2-7; no clear D gene. Germline V gene lookup returns CDR1 SGHRS and CDR2 YFSETQ. Trimming stripped 0 bases from V and 4 bases from J, with 8 bases between. The CDR3 loop spans 13 amino acids. Here the CDR3 reads CASSLVTGYEQYF. As DNA, the CDR3 is TGCGCCAGCAGCTTGGTTACGGGTTACGAGCAGTACTTC. Using reference TRBV5-1 and TRBJ2-7 for the parts outside the CDR3, the full variable domain is KAGVTQTPRYLIKTRGQQVTLSCSPISGHRSVSWYQQTPGQGLQFLFEYFSETQRNKGNFPGRFSGRQFSNSRSEMNVSTLELGDSALYLCASSLVTGYEQYFGPGTRLTVT.

This chain uses TRBV2 with TRBJ1-6, with 7 nucleotides matching TRBD1. Trimming cost V 8 bases and J 6 bases; bases outside gene matches: 7. The length of the CDR3 is 14 residues. Per germline, CDR1 SNHLY and CDR2 FYNNEI. CDR3 loop: CASLRDRLNSPLHF. The CDR3 DNA sequence: TGTGCCAGCTTGAGGGACAGACTTAATTCACCCCTCCACTTT.

The chain employs TRBV6-5 and TRBJ2-5, with D possibly being TRBD1 (7 bases). This CDR3 contains 12 residues. Trimming cost V 9 bases and J 7 bases, with 15 bases left between them. CDR1 MNHEY and CDR2 SVGAGI come from the germline V gene. The CDR3 region has the DNA TGTGCCAGTAGGGGGCCCGGGGGGACCCAGTACTTC. Translated: CASRGPGGTQYF.

This clone was found a few times. This rearrangement joins TRBV19 to TRBJ1-1; D unclear. CDR1 and CDR2 (germline): LNHDA, SQIVND (reference sequence). Trimming left V 8 bases short and J 3 bases short, with 13 bases between. The CDR3 spans 13 residues. The CDR3 DNA sequence: TGTGCCAGTTCCGCCGTGGCCGACACTGAAGCTTTCTTT. As protein: CASSAVADTEAFF.

The rearrangement joins TRBV2 to TRBJ2-5; TRBD2 agrees at 11 bases. Germline V CDR1 and CDR2: SNHLY, FYNNEI. V gave up 8 bases and J gave up 6 bases; unmatched junction bases: 8. The CDR3 is made up of 14 amino acids. CDR3 protein: CASRPSGGLQTQYF. The CDR3 coding sequence is TGTGCCAGCCGTCCTAGCGGGGGGTTGCAGACCCAGTACTTC. The full variable domain, its missing parts supplied by reference TRBV2 and TRBJ2-5, is EPEVTQTPSHQVTQMGQEVILRCVPISNHLYFYWYRQILGQKVEFLVSFYNNEISEKSEIFDDQFSVERPDGSNFTLKIRSTKLEDSAMYFCASRPSGGLQTQYFGPGTRLLVL.